This TCR beta chain was captured in a study of blood T cells in healthy people across ages. The authors isolated at least 6.5 million PBMCs per sample. Primers used in a second PCR of about 7 to 12 cycles were a sample-barcoded 5' primer and a J-beta primer mix. In TCRdb, the 5' RACE reads were re-called with MiXCR into one record per CDR3 protein. The sample consists of 800,000 to 1,000,000 distinct CDR3 sequences, 45% to 50% of them appearing once. With respect to this clonotype: Its antigen is undetermined.

Overall study results and limits: Strongly correlated with naive T cell percentage was TCR beta diversity.

The CDR3 extends over 14 amino acids. V lost 5 bases and J lost 2, with 12 bases in between. The germline CDR1 and CDR2 sequences are SGHTA and FQGTGA. V and J are TRBV7-3 and TRBJ1-1; possibly TRBD1 for D (5 bases). This receptor was identified in a man younger than 45 in good health. Sequences were obtained from blood. As DNA, the CDR3 is TGTGCCAGCAGCCAGGAGGGGATAAACACTGAAGCTTTCTTT. Translated, it gives CASSQEGINTEAFF.